These 9 T cell receptor beta chains were all obtained from the same sample, sequenced in a study of cytomegalovirus exposure and HLA in healthy donors. Primers included in the PCR were 60 Vbeta and 13 Jbeta primers. The data were produced by immunoSEQ multiplex PCR, yet TCRdb's version contains in-frame clones alone and is incomplete. The sample has some 55,000 clones, and its top ten clones hold 9.5% to 15%. The sequencing input was PBMCs. Receptors originate from a young man in good health and CMV-seropositive.

This chain links TRBV4-2 with TRBJ2-4, with D perhaps matching TRBD1 (6 bases). Per the germline V gene, CDR1 is LGHNA and CDR2 is YNFKEQ. Trimming pared 2 bases from V and 5 bases from J, leaving 10 bases between. This CDR3 has 14 amino acids. DNA for the CDR3: TGTGCCAGCAGCCAATCGGGACAAGAAAACATTCAGTACTTC. Protein: CASSQSGQENIQYF.

V usage is TRBV4-1 and J usage is TRBJ1-6; D gene ambiguous. Germline CDR1 reads MGHRA; CDR2 reads YSYEKL. The CDR3 length is 14 residues. V lost 0 bases and J lost 9, with 9 bases in between. CDR3 loop: CASSQDRSVSPLHF. The CDR3 coding sequence is TGCGCCAGCAGCCAAGACAGGTCTGTTTCACCCCTCCACTTT.

The chain joins TRBV13 to TRBJ2-7, with D possibly TRBD2 on 6 matching bases. The CDR3 totals 14 residues. Germline CDR1 is PRHDT and CDR2 is FYEKMQ (reference sequence). Deletions cut 8 bases from V and 2 bases from J, with 16 bases between. CDR3 DNA sequence: TGTGCCAGCGGCCGGGACTCGAGGCCCTACGAGCAGTACTTC. Its protein is CASGRDSRPYEQYF.

The chain has TRBV11-3 and TRBJ2-5; 9 bases line up with TRBD1. Looked up from germline, CDR1 is SGHNT and CDR2 is YENEEA. This CDR3 is built from 15 residues. V gave up 5 bases and J gave up 4 bases; unmatched junction bases: 8. The CDR3 DNA sequence: TGTGCCAGCAGCCTGGGAACAGGGGGCCTAGAGACCCAGTACTTC. Encoded protein: CASSLGTGGLETQYF.

The rearrangement uses TRBV10-1 and TRBJ1-1; D gene ambiguous. The CDR3 spans 14 residues. From germline, CDR1 is WNHNN and CDR2 SYGVQD (reference sequence). V lost 2 bases to trimming and J lost 1 base, with 8 bases between them. The CDR3 is CASSEVPSNTEAFF. The DNA for the CDR3 is TGCGCCAGCAGTGAGGTCCCCTCGAACACTGAAGCTTTCTTT.

This chain's CDR3 is CASSSPGQGPYEQYF. As DNA, the CDR3 is TGTGCCAGCAGTTCCCCGGGACAGGGACCTTACGAGCAGTACTTC. The chain has TRBV28 and TRBJ2-7; 9 bases align to TRBD1. The CDR3 is 15 amino acids. Germline V gene lookup returns CDR1 MDHEN and CDR2 SYDVKM. The J segment lost 4 bases and the V segment lost 4 bases, leaving 8 bases of the junction unmatched.

The genes are TRBV28 and TRBJ2-7, with 7 bases aligning to TRBD1. CDR1 and CDR2 from the germline V gene are MDHEN and SYDVKM. V lost 7 bases to trimming and J lost 2 bases; unmatched junction nucleotides: 11. The CDR3 is made up of 15 amino acids. Here the CDR3 DNA reads TGTGCCAGCACCATCCTGACAGGGAGTGCCTACGAGCAGTACTTC. Its protein product is CASTILTGSAYEQYF.

The chain combines TRBV7-9 with TRBJ2-1; the D is unclear. The CDR3 has 11 residues. Trimming left V 5 bases short and J 7 bases short, with 6 bases between. Looked up from germline, CDR1 is SEHNR and CDR2 is FQNEAQ (reference sequence). The CDR3 is CASSPTNEQFF. The CDR3 DNA is TGTGCCAGCAGCCCTACGAATGAGCAGTTCTTC.

The chain combines TRBV7-9 with TRBJ2-5; a possible D gene is TRBD1 (5 bases). The length of the CDR3 is 14 residues. The germline CDR1 and CDR2 sequences are SEHNR and FQNEAQ (reference sequence). The V gene lost 1 base and the J gene lost 5 bases, with 11 bases spanning the gap. CDR3 sequence reads: CASSLEAGLETQYF. In nucleotides, the CDR3 is TGTGCCAGCAGCTTAGAAGCAGGGTTGGAGACCCAGTACTTC.